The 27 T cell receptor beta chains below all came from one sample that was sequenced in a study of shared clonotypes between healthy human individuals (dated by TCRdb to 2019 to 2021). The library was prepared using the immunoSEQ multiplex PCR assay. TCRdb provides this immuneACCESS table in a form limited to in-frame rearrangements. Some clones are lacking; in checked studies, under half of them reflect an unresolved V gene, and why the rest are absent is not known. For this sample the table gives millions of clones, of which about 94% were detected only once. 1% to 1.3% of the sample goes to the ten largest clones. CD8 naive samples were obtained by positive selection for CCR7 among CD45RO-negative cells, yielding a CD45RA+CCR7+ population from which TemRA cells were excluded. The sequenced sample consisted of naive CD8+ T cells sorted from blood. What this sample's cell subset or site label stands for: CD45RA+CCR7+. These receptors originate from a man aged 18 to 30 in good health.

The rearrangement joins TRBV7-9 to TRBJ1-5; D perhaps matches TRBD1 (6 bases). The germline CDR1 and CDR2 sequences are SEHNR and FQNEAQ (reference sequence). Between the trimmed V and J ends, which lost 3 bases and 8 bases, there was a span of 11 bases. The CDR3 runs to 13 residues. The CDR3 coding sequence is TGTGCCAGCAGCTTTCGGGGGCAGGAGCCCCAGCATTTT. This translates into CASSFRGQEPQHF.

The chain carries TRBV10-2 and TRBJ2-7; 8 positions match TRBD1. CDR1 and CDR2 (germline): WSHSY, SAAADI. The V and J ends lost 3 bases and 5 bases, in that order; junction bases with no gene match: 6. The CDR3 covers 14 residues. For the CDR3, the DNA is TGCGCCAGCAGTGACCAGGGGGCTTACAACGAGCAGTACTTC. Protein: CASSDQGAYNEQYF.

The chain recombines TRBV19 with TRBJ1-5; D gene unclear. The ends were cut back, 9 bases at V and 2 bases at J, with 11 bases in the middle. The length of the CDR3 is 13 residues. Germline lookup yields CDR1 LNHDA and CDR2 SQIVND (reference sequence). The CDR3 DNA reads TGTGCCAGATTCCGGGTTCGCAATCAGCCCCAGCATTTT. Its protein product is CARFRVRNQPQHF.

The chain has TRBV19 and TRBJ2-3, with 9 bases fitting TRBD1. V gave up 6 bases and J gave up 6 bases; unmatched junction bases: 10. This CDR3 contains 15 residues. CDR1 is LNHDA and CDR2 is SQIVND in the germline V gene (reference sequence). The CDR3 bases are TGTGCCAGTAGCCCCTTTACAGGGGGCTTTGATACGCAGTATTTT. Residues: CASSPFTGGFDTQYF. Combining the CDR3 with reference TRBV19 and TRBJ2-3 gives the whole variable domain DGGITQSPKYLFRKEGQNVTLSCEQNLNHDAMYWYRQDPGQGLRLIYYSQIVNDFQKGDIAEGYSVSREKKESFPLTVTSAQKNPTAFYLCASSPFTGGFDTQYFGPGTRLTVL.

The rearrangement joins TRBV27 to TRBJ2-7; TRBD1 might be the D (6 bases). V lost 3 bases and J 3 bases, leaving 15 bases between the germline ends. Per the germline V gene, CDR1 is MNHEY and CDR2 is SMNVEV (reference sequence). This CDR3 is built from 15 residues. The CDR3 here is CASSFSQGPYYEQYF. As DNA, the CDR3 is TGTGCCAGCAGTTTCTCACAGGGCCCATACTACGAGCAGTACTTC.

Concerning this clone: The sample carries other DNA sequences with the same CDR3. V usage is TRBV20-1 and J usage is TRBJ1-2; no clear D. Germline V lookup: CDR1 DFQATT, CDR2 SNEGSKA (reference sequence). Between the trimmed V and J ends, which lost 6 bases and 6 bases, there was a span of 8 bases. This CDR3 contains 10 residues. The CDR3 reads CSATGDGYTF. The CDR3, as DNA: TGCAGTGCCACGGGTGATGGCTACACCTTC.

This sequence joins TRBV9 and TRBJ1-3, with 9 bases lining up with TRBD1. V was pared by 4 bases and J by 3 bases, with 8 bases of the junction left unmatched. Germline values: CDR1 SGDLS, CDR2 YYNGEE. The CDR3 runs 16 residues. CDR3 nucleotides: TGTGCCAGCAGCTCACCACAGGGGGCGCTTGGAAACACCATATATTTT. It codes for CASSSPQGALGNTIYF.

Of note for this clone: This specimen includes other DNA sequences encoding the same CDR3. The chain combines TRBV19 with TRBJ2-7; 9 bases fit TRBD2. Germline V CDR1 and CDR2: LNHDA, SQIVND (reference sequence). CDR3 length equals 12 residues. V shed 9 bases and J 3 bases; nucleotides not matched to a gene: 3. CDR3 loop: CASSAGGYEQYF. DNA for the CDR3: TGTGCCAGCTCAGCGGGGGGCTACGAGCAGTACTTC.

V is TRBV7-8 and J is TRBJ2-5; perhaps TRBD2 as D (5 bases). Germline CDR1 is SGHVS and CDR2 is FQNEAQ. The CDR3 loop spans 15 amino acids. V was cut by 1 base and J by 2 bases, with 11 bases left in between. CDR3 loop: CASSLVPEGQETQYF. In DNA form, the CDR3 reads TGTGCCAGCAGCTTAGTACCCGAGGGACAAGAGACCCAGTACTTC.

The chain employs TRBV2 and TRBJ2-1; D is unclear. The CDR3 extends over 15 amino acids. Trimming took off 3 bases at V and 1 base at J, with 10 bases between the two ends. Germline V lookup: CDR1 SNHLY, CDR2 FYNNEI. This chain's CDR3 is CASSDSISSYNEQFF. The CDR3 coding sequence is TGTGCCAGCAGTGACAGCATTTCGTCCTACAATGAGCAGTTCTTC.

Here the CDR3 reads CASSLGAEETQYF. CDR3 coding DNA: TGTGCCAGCAGCTTAGGAGCAGAAGAGACCCAGTACTTC. The chain is built from TRBV7-2 and TRBJ2-5; D ambiguous. V lost 1 base to trimming and J lost 3 bases, with 6 bases between them. The CDR3 runs 13 residues. The germline CDR1 and CDR2 sequences are SGHTA and FQGNSA.

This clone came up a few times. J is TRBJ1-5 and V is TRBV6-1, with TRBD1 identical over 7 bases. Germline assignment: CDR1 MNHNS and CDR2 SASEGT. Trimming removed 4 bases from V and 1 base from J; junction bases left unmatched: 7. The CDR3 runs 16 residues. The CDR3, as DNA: TGTGCCAGCAGTGCCTCGACAGGGTTCAGCAATCAGCCCCAGCATTTT. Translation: CASSASTGFSNQPQHF.

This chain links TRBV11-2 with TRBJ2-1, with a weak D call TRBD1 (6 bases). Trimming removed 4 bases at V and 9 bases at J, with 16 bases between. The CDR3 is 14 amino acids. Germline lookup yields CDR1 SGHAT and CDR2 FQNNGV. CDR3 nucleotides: TGTGCCAGCAGCTCGACAGGCCCTTGGGGTGAGCAGTTCTTC. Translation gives CASSSTGPWGEQFF.

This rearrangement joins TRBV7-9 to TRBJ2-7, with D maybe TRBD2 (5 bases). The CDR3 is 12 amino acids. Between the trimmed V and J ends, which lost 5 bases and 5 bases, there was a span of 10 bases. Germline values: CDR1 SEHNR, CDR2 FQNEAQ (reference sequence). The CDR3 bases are TGTGCCAGCAGCCCAGAGAGGGACGAGCAGTACTTC. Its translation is CASSPERDEQYF.

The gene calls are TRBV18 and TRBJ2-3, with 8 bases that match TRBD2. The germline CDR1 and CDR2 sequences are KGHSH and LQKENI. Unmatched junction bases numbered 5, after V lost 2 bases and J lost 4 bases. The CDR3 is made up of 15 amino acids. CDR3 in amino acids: CASSPAGGDADTQYF. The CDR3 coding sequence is TGTGCCAGCTCACCAGCGGGGGGCGACGCAGATACGCAGTATTTT.

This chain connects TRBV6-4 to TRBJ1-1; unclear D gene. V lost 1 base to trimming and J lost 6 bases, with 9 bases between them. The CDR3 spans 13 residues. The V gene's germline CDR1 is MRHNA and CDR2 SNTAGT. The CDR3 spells CASSDFIGSEAFF. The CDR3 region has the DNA TGTGCCAGCAGTGACTTTATTGGCTCTGAAGCTTTCTTT.

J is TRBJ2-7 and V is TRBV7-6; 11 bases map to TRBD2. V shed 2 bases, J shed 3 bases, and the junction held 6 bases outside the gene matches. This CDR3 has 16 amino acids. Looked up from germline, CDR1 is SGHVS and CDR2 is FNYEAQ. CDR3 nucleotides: TGTGCCAGCAGCTTATCAACTAGCGGGAGTTTCTACGAGCAGTACTTC. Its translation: CASSLSTSGSFYEQYF.

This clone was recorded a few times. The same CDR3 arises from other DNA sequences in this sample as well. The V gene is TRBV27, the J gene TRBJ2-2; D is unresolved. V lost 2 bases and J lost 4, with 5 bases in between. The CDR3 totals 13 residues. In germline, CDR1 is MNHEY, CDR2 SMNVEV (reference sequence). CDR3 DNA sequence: TGTGCCAGCAGTTTAACCGGCACCGGGGAGCTGTTTTTT. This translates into CASSLTGTGELFF.

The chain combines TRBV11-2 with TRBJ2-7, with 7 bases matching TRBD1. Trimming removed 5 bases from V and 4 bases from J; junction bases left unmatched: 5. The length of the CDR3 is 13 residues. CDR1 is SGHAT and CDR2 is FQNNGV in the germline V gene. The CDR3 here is CASSLHRGYEQYF. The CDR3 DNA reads TGTGCCAGCAGCCTCCACAGGGGATACGAGCAGTACTTC.

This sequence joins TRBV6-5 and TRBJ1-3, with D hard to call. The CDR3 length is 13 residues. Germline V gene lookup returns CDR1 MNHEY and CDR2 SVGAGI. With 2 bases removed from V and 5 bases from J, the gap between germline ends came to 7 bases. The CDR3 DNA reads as TGTGCCAGCAGTTACGGCATAAGAAACACCATATATTTT. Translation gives CASSYGIRNTIYF.

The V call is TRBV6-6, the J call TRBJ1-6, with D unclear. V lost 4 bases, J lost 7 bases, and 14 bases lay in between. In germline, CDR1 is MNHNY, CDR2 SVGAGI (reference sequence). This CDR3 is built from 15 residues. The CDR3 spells CASSSGVGGNSPLHF. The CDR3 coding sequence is TGTGCCAGCAGTTCCGGGGTGGGAGGAAATTCACCCCTCCACTTT.

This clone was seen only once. This CDR3 reads CASSSGLGMNTGELFF. In DNA form, the CDR3 reads TGTGCCAGCAGCTCAGGTCTAGGGATGAACACCGGGGAGCTGTTTTTT. The V gene is TRBV7-6, the J gene TRBJ2-2; D not resolved. Trimming removed 4 bases at V and 1 base at J, with 13 bases between. The CDR3 contains 16 residues. Germline CDR1 SGHVS, CDR2 FNYEAQ.

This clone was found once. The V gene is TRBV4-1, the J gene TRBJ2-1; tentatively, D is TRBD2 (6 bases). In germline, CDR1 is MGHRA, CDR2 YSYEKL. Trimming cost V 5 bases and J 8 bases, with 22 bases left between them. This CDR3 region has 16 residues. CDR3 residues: CASSWTASEGTYEQFF. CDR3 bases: TGCGCCAGCAGCTGGACGGCTAGCGAGGGTACTTATGAGCAGTTCTTC.

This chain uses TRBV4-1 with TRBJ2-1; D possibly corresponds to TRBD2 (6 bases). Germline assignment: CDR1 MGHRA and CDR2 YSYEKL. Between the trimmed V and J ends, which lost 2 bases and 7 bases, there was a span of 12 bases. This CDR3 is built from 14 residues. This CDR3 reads CASSQSRGLNEQFF. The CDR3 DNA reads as TGCGCCAGCAGCCAATCAAGGGGACTGAATGAGCAGTTCTTC.

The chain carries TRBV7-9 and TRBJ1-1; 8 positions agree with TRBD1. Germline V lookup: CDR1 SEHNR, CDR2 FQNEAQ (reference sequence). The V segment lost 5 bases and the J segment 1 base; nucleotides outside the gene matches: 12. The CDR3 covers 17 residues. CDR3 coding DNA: TGTGCCAGCAGCCCCGTCGCCTTTGGGACAGGGAACACTGAAGCTTTCTTT. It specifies CASSPVAFGTGNTEAFF.

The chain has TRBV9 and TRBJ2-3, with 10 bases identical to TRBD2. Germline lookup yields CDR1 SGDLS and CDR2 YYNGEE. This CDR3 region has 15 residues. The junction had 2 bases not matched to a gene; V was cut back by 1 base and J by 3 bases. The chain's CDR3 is CASSVMTSGTDTQYF. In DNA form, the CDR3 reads TGTGCCAGCAGCGTAATGACTAGCGGGACAGATACGCAGTATTTT.

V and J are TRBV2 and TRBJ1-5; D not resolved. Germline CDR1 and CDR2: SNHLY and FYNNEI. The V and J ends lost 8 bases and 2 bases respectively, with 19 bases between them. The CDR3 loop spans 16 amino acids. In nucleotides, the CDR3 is TGTGCCAGCCACCCGCGGTATGTTGTTGGCAATCAGCCCCAGCATTTT. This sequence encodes CASHPRYVVGNQPQHF.